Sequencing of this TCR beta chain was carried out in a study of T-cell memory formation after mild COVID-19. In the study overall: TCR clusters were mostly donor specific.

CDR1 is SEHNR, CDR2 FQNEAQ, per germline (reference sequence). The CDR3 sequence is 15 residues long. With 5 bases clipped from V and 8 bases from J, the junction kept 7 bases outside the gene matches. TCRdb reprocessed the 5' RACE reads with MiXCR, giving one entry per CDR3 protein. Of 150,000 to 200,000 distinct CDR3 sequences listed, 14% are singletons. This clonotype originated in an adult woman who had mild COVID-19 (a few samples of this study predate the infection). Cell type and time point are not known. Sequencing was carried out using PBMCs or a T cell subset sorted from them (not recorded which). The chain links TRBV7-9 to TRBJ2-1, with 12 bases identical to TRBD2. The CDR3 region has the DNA TGTGCCAGCAGCACCGGGACTAGCGGGTTCTATGAGCAGTTCTTC. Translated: CASSTGTSGFYEQFF.